This T cell receptor beta chain was identified during a study of blood T cell repertoires in COVID-19. Study in general: COVID-19 samples, acute and convalescent, were from the United States, Italy and Spain. T cells, B-cell-depleted T cells, or PBMCs provided the cDNA or gDNA that served as material.

Clones were sequenced by immunoSEQ multiplex PCR, and TCRdb holds only the in-frame ones, with some missing. The sample has fewer than 200,000 clones; about four fifths are singletons. This clone has more than one count but fewer than ten. Trimming took off 2 bases at V and 8 bases at J, with 18 bases between the two ends. This CDR3 has 16 amino acids. The germline gives CDR1 SGHVS, CDR2 FQNEAQ. The receptor was derived from a woman aged 80 or older with acute or convalescent COVID-19. The genes are TRBV7-8 and TRBJ1-4; D is unclear. The sequenced sample was peripheral blood. As DNA, the CDR3 is TGTGCCAGCAGCTTAAAGCCCCTGCGGGGAATGGAAAAACTGTTTTTT. Residues: CASSLKPLRGMEKLFF.